This T cell receptor (beta chain) emerged from a study of technical replicates of blood from a few donors. Sequencing used immunoSEQ multiplex PCR; TCRdb keeps in-frame clones, though not all of them. The table has tens of thousands of clones, about 97% seen once. Trimming cost V 1 base and J 2 bases, with 9 bases left between them. Germline V gives CDR1 LGHNA, CDR2 YNFKEQ. The CDR3 extends over 15 amino acids. Sequencing was carried out using T cells isolated from PBMCs. The chain is built from TRBV4-2 and TRBJ2-1; no clear D. The sequence was obtained from a human donor in good health. CDR3 amino acids: CASSQVYIPYNEQFF. For the CDR3, the DNA is TGTGCCAGCAGCCAAGTATATATTCCCTACAATGAGCAGTTCTTC.